A selection of T cell receptor beta chains follows, all from one sample in a study of blood T cell repertoires in COVID-19. The repertoire was sequenced with immunoSEQ multiplex PCR; TCRdb's copy has only in-frame clones and lacks some. The table includes roughly 180,000 clones, roughly 80% detected once. The sequenced sample consisted of peripheral blood. The receptors here all came from a woman aged 25 to 45 with acute or convalescent COVID-19. The CDR3 runs from the conserved cysteine through the conserved F or W. The D gene is left open where the match is weak. Only some rows state a clone size, as once, few, many or a class for expanded clones.

D gene: NA; V gene: TRBV7-9; clone size: NA; J gene: TRBJ2-7; CDR3 length: 16; CDR3 protein: CASSLAQGSSLREQYF; CDR3 DNA: TGTGCCAGCAGCTTAGCGCAGGGGTCCTCTCTGCGGGAGCAGTACTTC
D gene: NA; V gene: TRBV5-1; clone size: NA; J gene: TRBJ1-1; CDR3 length: 14; CDR3 protein: CASSLTGGNTEAFF; CDR3 DNA: TGCGCCAGCAGCTTGACCGGGGGGAACACTGAAGCTTTCTTT
D gene: NA; V gene: TRBV18; clone size: NA; J gene: TRBJ2-1; CDR3 length: 16; CDR3 protein: CASSPGSVRGDNEQFF; CDR3 DNA: TGTGCCAGCTCACCTGGTTCGGTCCGGGGAGACAATGAGCAGTTCTTC
D gene: NA; V gene: TRBV7-9; clone size: NA; J gene: TRBJ2-2; CDR3 length: 17; CDR3 protein: CASSLLGSTTNTGELFF; CDR3 DNA: TGTGCCAGCAGCTTATTAGGTAGCACTACGAACACCGGGGAGCTGTTTTTT
D gene: NA; V gene: TRBV19; clone size: NA; J gene: TRBJ2-7; CDR3 length: 11; CDR3 protein: CASSIGGEQYF; CDR3 DNA: TGTGCCAGTAGTATCGGAGGGGAGCAGTACTTC
D gene: TRBD1; V gene: TRBV5-5; clone size: NA; J gene: TRBJ2-7; CDR3 length: 15; CDR3 protein: CASSLVGQGSYEQYF; CDR3 DNA: TGTGCCAGCAGCTTGGTTGGACAGGGCTCCTACGAGCAGTACTTC
D gene: NA; V gene: TRBV4-2; clone size: NA; J gene: TRBJ2-1; CDR3 length: 18; CDR3 protein: CASSQDLSSWVSYNEQFF; CDR3 DNA: TGTGCCAGCAGCCAAGATCTTTCTAGCTGGGTTTCCTACAATGAGCAGTTCTTC
D gene: TRBD2; V gene: TRBV7-8; clone size: few; J gene: TRBJ2-7; CDR3 length: 13; CDR3 protein: CASSPGLAAGQYF; CDR3 DNA: TGTGCCAGCAGCCCGGGACTAGCGGCCGGGCAGTACTTC
D gene: TRBD2; V gene: TRBV19; clone size: once; J gene: TRBJ2-6; CDR3 length: 21; CDR3 protein: CASRSFAAGTTFRSGANVLTF; CDR3 DNA: TGTGCCAGTAGGAGTTTCGCGGCAGGGACTACCTTTCGCTCTGGGGCCAACGTCCTGACTTTC
D gene: NA; V gene: TRBV24-1; clone size: NA; J gene: TRBJ2-2; CDR3 length: 14; CDR3 protein: CATSDRRRTGELFF; CDR3 DNA: TGTGCCACCAGTGACAGGCGGAGGACCGGGGAGCTGTTTTTT
D gene: TRBD2; V gene: TRBV27; clone size: NA; J gene: TRBJ2-1; CDR3 length: 16; CDR3 protein: CASSITTSGGADEQFF; CDR3 DNA: TGTGCCAGCAGTATTACGACTAGCGGGGGGGCTGATGAGCAGTTCTTC
D gene: TRBD1; V gene: TRBV27; clone size: NA; J gene: TRBJ2-5; CDR3 length: 15; CDR3 protein: CASSPSPGGSETQYF; CDR3 DNA: TGTGCCAGCAGTCCCTCACCAGGGGGTTCGGAGACCCAGTACTTC
D gene: NA; V gene: TRBV6-5; clone size: NA; J gene: TRBJ2-5; CDR3 length: 12; CDR3 protein: CASSISGETQYF; CDR3 DNA: TGTGCCAGCAGCATATCCGGGGAGACCCAGTACTTC
D gene: NA; V gene: TRBV4-1; clone size: NA; J gene: TRBJ1-1; CDR3 length: 15; CDR3 protein: CASSADGGRNTEAFF; CDR3 DNA: TGCGCCAGCAGCGCCGACGGGGGGAGGAACACTGAAGCTTTCTTT
D gene: NA; V gene: TRBV6-5; clone size: NA; J gene: TRBJ2-7; CDR3 length: 11; CDR3 protein: CASGSPVEQYF; CDR3 DNA: TGTGCCTCAGGGTCCCCGGTGGAGCAGTACTTC
D gene: TRBD2; V gene: TRBV3-1/TRBV3-2; clone size: NA; J gene: TRBJ2-1; CDR3 length: 15; CDR3 protein: CASSQWREGGDEQFF; CDR3 DNA: TGTGCCAGCAGCCAATGGCGGGAGGGGGGGGATGAGCAGTTCTTC
D gene: NA; V gene: TRBV13; clone size: NA; J gene: TRBJ1-1; CDR3 length: 16; CDR3 protein: CASSLGTGRGDTEAFF; CDR3 DNA: TGTGCCAGCAGCTTGGGAACAGGGAGAGGGGACACTGAAGCTTTCTTT
D gene: NA; V gene: TRBV7-9; clone size: NA; J gene: TRBJ1-1; CDR3 length: 14; CDR3 protein: CASSSMGGNTEAFF; CDR3 DNA: TGTGCCAGCAGCTCGATGGGGGGGAACACTGAAGCTTTCTTT
D gene: NA; V gene: TRBV5-1; clone size: NA; J gene: TRBJ1-3; CDR3 length: 16; CDR3 protein: CASSLDGRGRGNTIYF; CDR3 DNA: TGCGCCAGCAGCTTGGATGGCAGGGGCCGTGGAAACACCATATATTTT
D gene: NA; V gene: TRBV25-1; clone size: NA; J gene: TRBJ2-1; CDR3 length: 14; CDR3 protein: CASSEPGVNNEQFF; CDR3 DNA: TGTGCCAGCAGCGAGCCCGGAGTTAACAATGAGCAGTTCTTC
D gene: NA; V gene: TRBV5-3; clone size: once; J gene: TRBJ2-7; CDR3 length: 14; CDR3 protein: CARSLAGSSYEQYF; CDR3 DNA: TGTGCCAGAAGCTTGGCAGGCAGCTCCTACGAGCAGTACTTC
D gene: NA; V gene: TRBV7-9; clone size: NA; J gene: TRBJ1-2; CDR3 length: 19; CDR3 protein: CASSLASGLSYLANYGYTF; CDR3 DNA: TGTGCCAGCAGCTTAGCCTCGGGACTCTCATACCTGGCTAACTATGGCTACACCTTC
D gene: TRBD1; V gene: TRBV29-1; clone size: once; J gene: TRBJ2-3; CDR3 length: 13; CDR3 protein: CSADRGQTETQYF; CDR3 DNA: TGCAGCGCCGACAGGGGGCAGACAGAAACGCAGTATTTT
D gene: NA; V gene: TRBV19; clone size: NA; J gene: TRBJ1-2; CDR3 length: 14; CDR3 protein: CASSINRMDYGYTF; CDR3 DNA: TGTGCCAGTAGTATAAACAGGATGGACTATGGCTACACCTTC
D gene: NA; V gene: TRBV7-6; clone size: NA; J gene: TRBJ2-1; CDR3 length: 15; CDR3 protein: CASSFQRGGDNEQFF; CDR3 DNA: TGTGCCAGCAGCTTCCAAAGGGGGGGGGACAATGAGCAGTTCTTC
D gene: NA; V gene: TRBV9; clone size: NA; J gene: TRBJ2-5; CDR3 length: 13; CDR3 protein: CASSPRGKETQYF; CDR3 DNA: TGTGCCAGCAGCCCCAGGGGAAAAGAGACCCAGTACTTC
D gene: TRBD2; V gene: TRBV7-2; clone size: NA; J gene: TRBJ2-4; CDR3 length: 18; CDR3 protein: CASSRRGGAPGGKNIQYF; CDR3 DNA: TGTGCCAGCAGCCGCCGGGGGGGCGCCCCGGGGGGCAAAAACATTCAGTACTTC
D gene: NA; V gene: TRBV6-4; clone size: NA; J gene: TRBJ1-2; CDR3 length: 9; CDR3 protein: CASSDCYTF; CDR3 DNA: TGTGCCAGCTCGGACTGCTACACCTTC
D gene: NA; V gene: TRBV15; clone size: NA; J gene: TRBJ2-7; CDR3 length: 16; CDR3 protein: CATSMEFSISTYEQYF; CDR3 DNA: TGTGCCACCAGCATGGAGTTTAGTATTTCCACCTACGAGCAGTACTTC
D gene: NA; V gene: TRBV11-2; clone size: NA; J gene: TRBJ2-1; CDR3 length: 17; CDR3 protein: CASSFSQRTLRDNEQFF; CDR3 DNA: TGTGCCAGCAGCTTCTCCCAGCGGACTTTACGAGACAATGAGCAGTTCTTC
D gene: TRBD2; V gene: TRBV11-2; clone size: NA; J gene: TRBJ2-7; CDR3 length: 16; CDR3 protein: CASSLDGRTSGGGQYF; CDR3 DNA: TGTGCCAGCAGCTTAGATGGTCGGACTAGCGGAGGGGGGCAGTACTTC
D gene: NA; V gene: TRBV11-2; clone size: NA; J gene: TRBJ1-4; CDR3 length: 16; CDR3 protein: CASSLEFGRVDEKLFF; CDR3 DNA: TGTGCCAGCAGCTTAGAATTTGGCCGGGTGGATGAAAAACTGTTTTTT
D gene: NA; V gene: TRBV19; clone size: NA; J gene: TRBJ1-2; CDR3 length: 14; CDR3 protein: CASSSGTFNYGYTF; CDR3 DNA: TGTGCCAGTAGTTCCGGGACATTTAACTATGGCTACACCTTC
D gene: NA; V gene: TRBV30; clone size: NA; J gene: TRBJ2-2; CDR3 length: 14; CDR3 protein: CAWSVLINTGELFF; CDR3 DNA: TGTGCCTGGAGTGTACTGATCAACACCGGGGAGCTGTTTTTT
D gene: TRBD1; V gene: TRBV19; clone size: NA; J gene: TRBJ1-1; CDR3 length: 13; CDR3 protein: CASREQGDTEAFF; CDR3 DNA: TGTGCCAGTAGGGAACAGGGGGATACTGAAGCTTTCTTT
D gene: NA; V gene: TRBV19; clone size: NA; J gene: TRBJ1-1; CDR3 length: 14; CDR3 protein: CASSRLDTNTEAFF; CDR3 DNA: TGTGCCAGTAGTAGACTCGATACGAACACTGAAGCTTTCTTT
D gene: TRBD2; V gene: TRBV13; clone size: NA; J gene: TRBJ2-3; CDR3 length: 16; CDR3 protein: CASSLGASGGAYTQYF; CDR3 DNA: TGTGCCAGCAGCTTAGGGGCTAGCGGGGGGGCGTATACGCAGTATTTT
D gene: TRBD1; V gene: TRBV6-4; clone size: NA; J gene: TRBJ1-2; CDR3 length: 11; CDR3 protein: CASRGQVGYTF; CDR3 DNA: TGTGCCAGCAGGGGACAGGTTGGCTACACCTTC
D gene: TRBD1; V gene: TRBV9; clone size: NA; J gene: TRBJ1-2; CDR3 length: 14; CDR3 protein: CASSVGGTETPPIF; CDR3 DNA: TGTGCCAGCAGCGTAGGGGGGACAGAGACGCCTCCTATCTTC
D gene: NA; V gene: TRBV25-1; clone size: NA; J gene: TRBJ1-4; CDR3 length: 15; CDR3 protein: CASSPKPPRGEKLFF; CDR3 DNA: TGTGCCAGCAGCCCAAAACCCCCCAGAGGTGAAAAACTGTTTTTT
D gene: TRBD2; V gene: TRBV19; clone size: NA; J gene: TRBJ2-3; CDR3 length: 17; CDR3 protein: CASSTPGLAGGADTQYF; CDR3 DNA: TGTGCCAGTAGTACTCCAGGACTAGCGGGAGGGGCAGATACGCAGTATTTT
D gene: TRBD1; V gene: TRBV7-9; clone size: NA; J gene: TRBJ1-2; CDR3 length: 14; CDR3 protein: CASSNSGTVYGYTF; CDR3 DNA: TGTGCCAGCAGTAATTCCGGGACAGTCTATGGCTACACCTTC
D gene: TRBD1; V gene: TRBV28; clone size: once; J gene: TRBJ1-2; CDR3 length: 13; CDR3 protein: CASSYQDREGYTF; CDR3 DNA: TGTGCCAGCAGTTACCAGGACAGGGAAGGCTACACCTTC